The clone carrying this TCR beta chain was counted between two and nine times. The antigen is not known. This entry belongs to a study of T-cell reconstitution after alpha-beta-depleted transplantation in children. Overall study results and limits: Most T-cell counts and diversity one year after the transplant came from T cells that were newly produced. It was surviving recipient T cells and thymic progenitors that gave some patients high TCRbeta diversity at day 60. The origin of alpha-beta T cells about two months after transplant was reportedly several hundred expanded graft clones.

The library targeted TCRbeta and was prepared with unique molecular identifiers. TCRdb reprocessed the PCR reads with MiXCR, giving one entry per CDR3 protein. The sample includes under 250,000 distinct CDR3 sequences, over 15% of them seen just once. The sequence was collected from a male patient aged 2 to 10 who had a stem cell transplant for acute lymphoblastic leukemia, so the T cells may come from the graft donor. The sample was PBMCs, mostly from graft donor cells, taken 360 days after TCRalphabeta/CD19-depleted stem cell transplant.

The CDR3 DNA is TGTGCCATCAGTACGCGGGAGACTAGCACAGATACGCAGTATTTT. This encodes CAISTRETSTDTQYF. The chain is built from TRBV10-3 and TRBJ2-3, with 7 bases aligning to TRBD2. CDR1 and CDR2 from the germline V gene are ENHRY and SYGVKD. Trimming at V came to 5 bases and at J to 0 bases, leaving 5 bases not matched to a gene. The CDR3 runs 15 residues.